A single sample gave rise to the 13 T cell receptor beta chains below, sequenced in a study of CD8 T cells in Susac syndrome. With random hexamers, reverse transcription was performed on roughly 0.45 to 1 ug of RNA. TCRdb ran MiXCR on the immunoSEQ multiplex PCR reads and lists one entry per CDR3 protein. The table shows around 71,000 distinct CDR3 sequences, with approximately 96% occurring only once. Specimen: CD4+ T cells from PBMCs. The receptors originated from a human donor with multiple sclerosis.

This clonotype was observed once. The rearrangement links TRBV7-9 to TRBJ1-5, with D maybe TRBD1 (6 bases). Trimming removed 4 bases from V and 3 bases from J, with 7 bases in between. The CDR3 has 13 residues. The V gene's germline CDR1 is SEHNR and CDR2 FQNEAQ (reference sequence). CDR3 DNA sequence: TGTGCCAGCAGCTGGGACAACAATCAGCCCCAGCATTTT. This translates into CASSWDNNQPQHF.

As for this clonotype: The final CDR3 position lacks the conserved phenylalanine or tryptophan, pointing to a likely read error. The chain links TRBV3-1 to TRBJ2-7; D gene ambiguous. Germline V lookup: CDR1 LGHDT, CDR2 YNNKEL (reference sequence). V lost 0 bases and J 7 bases, leaving 7 bases between the germline ends. CDR3 size: 12 residues. For the CDR3, the DNA is TGTGCCAGCAGCCAAGATGCGAGGGAGCAGTACTCC. It specifies CASSQDAREQYS.

This sequence joins TRBV9 and TRBJ1-2, with no clear D. Germline V gene sequence: CDR1 SGDLS, CDR2 YYNGEE. V was trimmed by 0 bases and J by 5 bases, leaving 17 bases between them. CDR3 length: 16 residues. The chain's CDR3 is CASSVATRGEEYGYTF. The CDR3 nucleotides read TGTGCCAGCAGCGTAGCTACGAGAGGAGAAGAATATGGCTACACCTTC.

V gene TRBV25-1 combines with J gene TRBJ1-4, with 11 bases identical to TRBD1. The CDR3 loop spans 14 amino acids. The ends lost 5 bases at V and 8 bases at J; junction bases unmatched: 4. Germline assignment: CDR1 MGHDK and CDR2 SYGVNS. The CDR3 protein is CASSSGQGEEKLFF. The CDR3 DNA sequence: TGTGCCAGCAGTTCGGGACAGGGGGAGGAAAAACTGTTTTTT.

The CDR3 here is CASSYPGQPYEQYF. The CDR3 nucleotides read TGTGCCAGCAGCTATCCGGGACAGCCCTACGAGCAGTACTTC. V is TRBV12-3 or TRBV12-4 and J is TRBJ2-7, with 7 bases lining up with TRBD1. The junction had 7 bases not matched to a gene; V was cut back by 6 bases and J by 2 bases. This CDR3 spans 14 amino acids.

The V call is TRBV18, the J call TRBJ2-5; 15 nucleotides agree with TRBD2. Germline lookup yields CDR1 KGHSH and CDR2 LQKENI. The length of the CDR3 is 18 residues. With V trimmed by 8 bases and J by 2 bases, 12 bases remained unmatched. CDR3 region: CASTRTSGGARPQETQYF. The CDR3 DNA is TGTGCCAGCACGAGGACTAGCGGGGGGGCTCGACCACAAGAGACCCAGTACTTC.

This clonotype was seen only once. The genes are TRBV7-9 and TRBJ2-7, with 16 positions matching TRBD2. Trimming removed 5 bases from V and 4 bases from J; junction bases left unmatched: 5. Germline assignment: CDR1 SEHNR and CDR2 FQNEAQ (reference sequence). CDR3 length equals 16 residues. CDR3 sequence (DNA): TGTGCCAGCAGCCCGGGGACTAGCGGGGGGGCTTACGAGCAGTACTTC. Protein sequence: CASSPGTSGGAYEQYF. Variable domain in full (rest from reference TRBV7-9 and TRBJ2-7): DTGVSQNPRHKITKRGQNVTFRCDPISEHNRLYWYRQTLGQGPEFLTYFQNEAQLEKSRLLSDRFSAERPKGSFSTLEIQRTEQGDSAMYLCASSPGTSGGAYEQYFGPGTRLTVT.

The genes are TRBV29-1 and TRBJ2-3, with D perhaps assigned TRBD1 or TRBD2 (7 bases each). Trimming removed 7 bases at V and 0 bases at J, with 14 bases between. In germline, CDR1 is SQVTM, CDR2 ANQGSEA. The CDR3 is made up of 14 amino acids. CDR3 sequence (DNA): TGCAGCGCATACCAGGGGGGGAGCACAGATACGCAGTATTTT. The encoded protein is CSAYQGGSTDTQYF.

The chain combines TRBV5-4 with TRBJ1-6, with a weak D call TRBD1 (5 bases). The CDR3 loop spans 14 amino acids. V lost 2 bases to trimming and J lost 9 bases, with 12 bases between them. From germline, CDR1 is SGHNT and CDR2 YYREEE (reference sequence). The CDR3 here is CASSLGQGSSPLHF. The CDR3, as DNA: TGTGCCAGCAGCTTAGGCCAGGGCAGTTCACCCCTCCACTTT.

V is TRBV7-8 and J is TRBJ2-6; D is unresolved. The ends were cut back, 1 base at V and 0 bases at J, with 7 bases in the middle. This CDR3 region has 16 residues. Per germline, CDR1 SGHVS and CDR2 FQNEAQ. The CDR3 spells CASSLGLPSGANVLTF. DNA of the CDR3: TGTGCCAGCAGCTTAGGACTGCCCTCTGGGGCCAACGTCCTGACTTTC.

V usage is TRBV12-3 or TRBV12-4 and J usage is TRBJ2-3; possibly TRBD2 for D (6 bases). V lost 11 bases to trimming and J lost 0 bases, with 15 bases between them. This CDR3 spans 14 amino acids. CDR3 coding DNA: TGTGCCGGAGCGAGGCGGGGAAGCACAGATACGCAGTATTTT. This translates into CAGARRGSTDTQYF.

The chain recombines TRBV3-1 with TRBJ1-6; D is perhaps TRBD1 (6 bases). Between the trimmed V and J ends, which lost 4 bases and 7 bases, there was a span of 11 bases. This CDR3 is built from 14 residues. Germline V CDR1 and CDR2: LGHDT, YNNKEL (reference sequence). CDR3 sequence (DNA): TGTGCCAGCAGCCGCCAGGGGTGGAATTCACCCCTCCACTTT. The encoded protein is CASSRQGWNSPLHF. Looking up the rest from reference TRBV3-1 and TRBJ1-6 gives the full variable domain: DTAVSQTPKYLVTQMGNDKSIKCEQNLGHDTMYWYKQDSKKFLKIMFSYNNKELIINETVPNRFSPKSPDKAHLNLHINSLELGDSAVYFCASSRQGWNSPLHFGNGTRLTVT.

The CDR3 is CASSLLAIYNEQFF. The CDR3 DNA is TGTGCCAGCAGCTTGCTAGCGATATACAATGAGCAGTTCTTC. The J gene is TRBJ2-1, the V gene TRBV7-9; tentatively, D is TRBD2 (6 bases). Trimming removed 3 bases from V and 4 bases from J, with 10 bases in between. This CDR3 contains 14 residues. The germline CDR1 and CDR2 sequences are SEHNR and FQNEAQ (reference sequence).